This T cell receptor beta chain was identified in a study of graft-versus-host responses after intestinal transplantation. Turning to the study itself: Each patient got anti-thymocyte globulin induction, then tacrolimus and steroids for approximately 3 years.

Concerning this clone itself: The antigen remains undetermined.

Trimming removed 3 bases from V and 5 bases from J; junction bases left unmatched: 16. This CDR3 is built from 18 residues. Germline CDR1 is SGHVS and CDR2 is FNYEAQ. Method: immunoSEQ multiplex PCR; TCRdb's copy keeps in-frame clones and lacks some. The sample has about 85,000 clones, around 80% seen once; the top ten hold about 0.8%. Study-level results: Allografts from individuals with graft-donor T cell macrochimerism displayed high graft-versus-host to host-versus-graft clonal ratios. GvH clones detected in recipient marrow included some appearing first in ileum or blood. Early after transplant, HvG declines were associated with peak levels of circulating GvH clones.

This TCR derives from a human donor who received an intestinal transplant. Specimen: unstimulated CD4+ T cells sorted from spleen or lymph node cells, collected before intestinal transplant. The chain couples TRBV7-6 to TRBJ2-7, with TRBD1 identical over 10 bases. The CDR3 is CASSFSSGTGATLDEQYF. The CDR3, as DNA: TGTGCCAGCAGCTTTTCCTCCGGGACAGGGGCGACACTGGACGAGCAGTACTTC.